Each of the 18 T cell receptor beta chains below was sequenced from the same sample in a study of blood T cell repertoires in COVID-19. Clones were sequenced by immunoSEQ multiplex PCR, and TCRdb holds only the in-frame ones, with some missing. In the table there are around 270,000 clones, less than 90% of which are singletons. The source material was peripheral blood. These receptors were collected from a man aged 60 to 69 who had recovered from COVID-19.

The rearrangement links TRBV2 to TRBJ2-3, with 7 bases that match TRBD1. V lost 5 bases, J lost 3 bases, and 11 bases stayed unmatched. Germline V lookup: CDR1 SNHLY, CDR2 FYNNEI. CDR3 length: 16 amino acids. In DNA, the CDR3 is TGTGCCAGCAGTACCTTAGACAGGGTGAAAACAGATACGCAGTATTTT. This translates into CASSTLDRVKTDTQYF. Filled out from reference TRBV2 and TRBJ2-3, the complete variable domain reads EPEVTQTPSHQVTQMGQEVILRCVPISNHLYFYWYRQILGQKVEFLVSFYNNEISEKSEIFDDQFSVERPDGSNFTLKIRSTKLEDSAMYFCASSTLDRVKTDTQYFGPGTRLTVL.

This chain joins TRBV2 and TRBJ2-3; the match to TRBD2 covers 10 bases. V shed 5 bases, J shed 2 bases, and the junction held 7 bases outside the gene matches. The CDR3 runs to 16 residues. Germline V lookup: CDR1 SNHLY, CDR2 FYNNEI. CDR3 DNA sequence: TGTGCCAGCAGTCCAAAGCGGGGGGGTAACACAGATACGCAGTATTTT. Translating gives CASSPKRGGNTDTQYF.

This clone was seen more than once but under ten times. This chain uses TRBV5-4 with TRBJ1-2; possibly TRBD1 for D (5 bases). V was clipped by 3 bases and J by 10 bases, with 10 bases between them. Germline V gene sequence: CDR1 SGHNT, CDR2 YYREEE (reference sequence). CDR3 length equals 11 residues. CDR3 region: CASSSRGFYTF. CDR3 bases: TGTGCCAGCAGCTCAAGGGGCTTCTACACCTTC.

V and J are TRBV5-1 and TRBJ1-2; 8 bases map to TRBD1. CDR3 length equals 14 residues. CDR1 and CDR2 from the germline V gene are SGHRS and YFSETQ. The J segment lost 6 bases and the V segment lost 5 bases, leaving 9 bases of the junction unmatched. The CDR3 DNA sequence: TGCGCCAGCAGGGTGTCCTGGACAGGGAATGGCTACACCTTC. This translates into CASRVSWTGNGYTF.

The V gene is TRBV12-3 or TRBV12-4, the J gene TRBJ2-3, with D hard to call. This CDR3 comprises 11 residues. V was clipped by 7 bases and J by 6 bases, with 8 bases between them. The CDR3, as DNA: TGTGCCAGCAAAATGGCCGATACGCAGTATTTT. Amino acid sequence: CASKMADTQYF.

The rearrangement uses TRBV9 and TRBJ2-1, with 8 bases identical to TRBD2. CDR1 and CDR2 from the germline V gene are SGDLS and YYNGEE. With 0 bases clipped from V and 5 bases from J, the junction kept 4 bases outside the gene matches. The CDR3 runs 15 residues. The CDR3 protein is CASSVGLAGHNEQFF. The CDR3, as DNA: TGTGCCAGCAGCGTAGGGCTAGCGGGTCACAATGAGCAGTTCTTC.

The chain uses TRBV30 and TRBJ1-6, with 8 bases fitting TRBD1. V trimming: 4 bases; J trimming: 13 bases; junction bases outside the gene matches: 15. Germline CDR1 reads GTSNPN; CDR2 reads SVGIG (reference sequence). The CDR3 spans 15 residues. The CDR3 sequence: CAWNSAGGASVPLHF. The CDR3 nucleotides read TGTGCCTGGAACTCGGCAGGGGGCGCCTCAGTTCCCCTCCACTTT. Filled out from reference TRBV30 and TRBJ1-6, the complete variable domain reads SQTIHQWPATLVQPVGSPLSLECTVEGTSNPNLYWYRQAAGRGLQLLFYSVGIGQISSEVPQNLSASRPQDRQFILSSKKLLLSDSGFYLCAWNSAGGASVPLHFGNGTRLTVT.

The chain employs TRBV11-2 and TRBJ1-3, with D unclear. Trimming took 5 bases from V and 0 from J, leaving 8 bases between them. Germline V lookup: CDR1 SGHAT, CDR2 FQNNGV. This CDR3 is 14 amino acids long. The CDR3 region is CASSPNYSGNTIYF. The CDR3 DNA follows: TGTGCCAGCAGCCCCAACTACTCTGGAAACACCATATATTTT.

The genes are TRBV5-6 and TRBJ1-1, with 7 bases matching TRBD1. The V gene's germline CDR1 is SGHDT and CDR2 YYEEEE. The V gene end was trimmed by 2 bases and the J gene end by 8 bases; junction bases not matched to a gene: 6. The CDR3 is 13 amino acids. CDR3 in amino acids: CASSFGTVVEAFF. The CDR3, as DNA: TGTGCCAGCAGCTTCGGGACAGTAGTCGAAGCTTTCTTT.

The chain is built from TRBV6-5 and TRBJ2-1; D may be TRBD1 (7 bases). Germline CDR1 reads MNHEY; CDR2 reads SVGAGI. The CDR3 consists of 15 residues. Trimming left V 7 bases short and J 0 bases short, with 13 bases between. The CDR3 sequence: CASTSGGSSYNEQFF. The CDR3 DNA follows: TGTGCCAGCACCTCAGGGGGGAGCTCCTACAATGAGCAGTTCTTC.

The sample holds one count of this clone. This chain connects TRBV27 to TRBJ2-7, with 7 bases aligning to TRBD1. In germline, CDR1 is MNHEY, CDR2 SMNVEV (reference sequence). V was pared by 7 bases and J by 2 bases, with 11 bases of the junction left unmatched. The CDR3 extends over 15 amino acids. The CDR3 reads CASKFIGDSPYEQYF. CDR3 DNA: TGTGCCAGCAAGTTTATCGGGGACAGCCCCTACGAGCAGTACTTC.

The chain is built from TRBV6-5 and TRBJ2-7; 8 nucleotides match TRBD2. From germline, CDR1 is MNHEY and CDR2 SVGAGI. The CDR3 is 14 residues long. V was pared by 7 bases and J by 4 bases, with 9 bases of the junction left unmatched. This CDR3 reads CASTRGGQNYEQYF. CDR3 bases: TGTGCCAGCACTCGGGGGGGCCAGAATTACGAGCAGTACTTC.

There are a few counts of this clone. V usage is TRBV10-3 and J usage is TRBJ1-6; D may be TRBD1 (6 bases). Germline-derived CDR1 and CDR2 are ENHRY and SYGVKD. This CDR3 has 14 amino acids. V lost 10 bases and J lost 2, with 12 bases in between. The DNA for the CDR3 is TGTGCCACCAGGGACAAACCCTATAATTCACCCCTCCACTTT. This codes for CATRDKPYNSPLHF.

The rearrangement joins TRBV3-1 (or the pseudogene TRBV3-2) to TRBJ2-3, with TRBD2 identical over 15 bases. Trimming took 2 bases from V and 3 from J; bases not matched to a gene: 3. The V gene's germline CDR1 is LGHDT and CDR2 YNNKEL (reference sequence). CDR3 length: 17 residues. CDR3 nucleotide sequence: TGTGCCAGCAGCCAATCGGGACTAGCGGGGGGTACAGATACGCAGTATTTT. Translation: CASSQSGLAGGTDTQYF.

V usage is TRBV10-1 and J usage is TRBJ2-7; 8 nucleotides match TRBD1. The CDR3 loop spans 11 amino acids. The germline CDR1 and CDR2 sequences are WNHNN and SYGVQD (reference sequence). The junction had 6 bases not matched to a gene; V was cut back by 6 bases and J by 11 bases. Here the CDR3 reads CASSFGQGEYF. As DNA, the CDR3 is TGCGCCAGCAGCTTCGGACAGGGTGAGTACTTC.

This rearrangement joins TRBV7-6 to TRBJ2-5; 15 positions agree with TRBD2. The CDR3 has 19 amino acids. J was trimmed by 5 bases and V by 1 base; bases with no gene match: 11. The V gene's germline CDR1 is SGHVS and CDR2 FNYEAQ. Here the CDR3 DNA reads TGTGCCAGCAGCTTAGAATGGGGACTAGCGGGGGGCCCCGGCGAGACCCAGTACTTC. Encoded protein: CASSLEWGLAGGPGETQYF.

This chain links TRBV5-6 with TRBJ1-1; D gene uncertain. Trimming cost V 4 bases and J 3 bases, with 16 bases left between them. CDR3 length equals 15 residues. The germline V gene has CDR1 SGHDT and CDR2 YYEEEE. This CDR3 reads CASSHPLTLDTEAFF. CDR3 sequence (DNA): TGTGCCAGCAGCCACCCACTTACTCTAGACACTGAAGCTTTCTTT.

The genes are TRBV19 and TRBJ1-1; D is undetermined. The CDR3 runs to 14 residues. Trimming shortened V by 1 base and J by 2 bases, and 8 bases separated the two germline ends. Germline-derived CDR1 and CDR2 are LNHDA and SQIVND (reference sequence). The CDR3 reads CASSIGGANTEAFF. The DNA for the CDR3 is TGTGCCAGTAGTATAGGAGGCGCCAACACTGAAGCTTTCTTT.